In its sample, the clone carrying this T cell receptor (beta chain) was seen many times. Its antigen is not identified. The sample belongs to a study of CD8+CD57+ T cells in acquired aplastic anemia. Across the study: Yields of DNA that came from sorted CD4+ and CD8+ cells averaged around 3 ug.

Findings of the study overall: The study identified about 30 CD8+ CDR3 sequences shared by patients and controls. The CD8+ Simpson's diversity of patients and controls was not significantly different.

Germline V gives CDR1 DFQATT, CDR2 SNEGSKA (reference sequence). CDR3 size: 14 residues. Germline trimming cut 4 bases from V and 3 bases from J; bases unmatched to any gene: 8. Both TCR beta VDJ combination and CDR3 sequence profiling were carried out. Genomic DNA was the template for this profiling. TCRdb reanalysed the reads using MiXCR and keeps one entry per CDR3 protein. The sample records more than 250,000 distinct CDR3 sequences, roughly half being singletons. The TCR sequence derives from a human donor with severe aplastic anemia or a healthy control (not recorded which). This chain connects TRBV20-1 to TRBJ2-7; 8 positions match TRBD2. Sequencing input: sorted CD4+, CD8+, or CD8+CD57+ T cells (not recorded which) from PBMCs. As DNA, the CDR3 is TGCAGTGCTAAGGGACTAGTTGGGGGCTACGAGCAGTACTTC. Its protein product is CSAKGLVGGYEQYF.